The source of this T cell receptor beta chain is a study of CD8+ T cells in alopecia areata. Study summary: Tofacitinib was taken orally by treated patients, and the dose was 5 to 10 mg twice daily. Study-wide findings and caveats: Across lesional scalp, and particularly alopecia totalis/universalis, clonality surpassed that of normal scalp. Many expanded lesional clones remained in scalp and blood on tofacitinib. Any link of baseline CD8+ expansion to response, resting on one nonresponder, remains uncertain.

V lost 4 bases and J 6 bases, leaving 24 bases between the germline ends. The CDR3 has 17 amino acids. CDR1 SQVTM and CDR2 ANQGSEA come from the germline V gene. This clone turned up a few times. The antigen remains unidentified. The treatment is: oral pan-JAK inhibitor, 5-10 mg twice daily. After isolation, RNA underwent reverse transcription to generate cDNA as the sequencing template. TCRdb keeps only in-frame clones here, not all; method: immunoSEQ multiplex PCR. Of fewer than 250,000 clones listed, 60% are singletons. The V gene is TRBV29-1, the J gene TRBJ2-2; D might be TRBD2 (5 bases). This receptor was identified in a human donor with alopecia areata. Sample: CD4+ T cells sorted from blood, taken at week 4, from a patient treated with tofacitinib. CDR3 DNA sequence: TGCAGCGTTGTCGCTCCTAGCTCCTCCTATAGGGCCGGGGAGCTGTTTTTT. It specifies CSVVAPSSSYRAGELFF.